Given below is one TCR beta chain in context. Its specificity is unknown. This entry belongs to a study of cytotoxic CD8 clonotypes in ibrutinib-treated CLL. The method was immunoSEQ multiplex PCR; TCRdb's version includes in-frame clones alone and lacks a portion of them. The sample contains about 49,000 clones, about half of which appear only once. Overall study findings and caveats: Baseline clonality exceeded age-matched healthy donors and tracked circulating CD8+ T-cell counts.

Germline loops: CDR1 SGHVS, CDR2 FQNEAQ. The CDR3 runs to 16 residues. V was shortened by 4 bases and J by 1 base, with 17 bases between the two germline ends. The sample was PBMCs, taken after 12 months of ibrutinib treatment. The receptor comes from a human donor with chronic lymphocytic leukemia. V and J are TRBV7-8 and TRBJ2-7; unclear D gene. As DNA, the CDR3 is TGTGCCAGCAGCTCCCCCGCCGGCGGCATTTCCTACGAGCAGTACTTC. This gives the protein CASSSPAGGISYEQYF.